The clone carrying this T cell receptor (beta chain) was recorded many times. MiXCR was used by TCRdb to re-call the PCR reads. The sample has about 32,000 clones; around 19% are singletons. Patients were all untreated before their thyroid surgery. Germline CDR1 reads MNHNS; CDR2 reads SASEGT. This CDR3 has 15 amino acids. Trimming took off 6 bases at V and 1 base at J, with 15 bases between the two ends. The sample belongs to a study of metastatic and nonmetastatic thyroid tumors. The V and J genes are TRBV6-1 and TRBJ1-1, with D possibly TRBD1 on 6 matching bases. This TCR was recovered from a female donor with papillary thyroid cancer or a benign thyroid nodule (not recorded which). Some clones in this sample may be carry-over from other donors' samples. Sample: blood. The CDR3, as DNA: TGTGCCAGCAGCCATACAGGGACGAGGAACACTGAAGCTTTCTTT. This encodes CASSHTGTRNTEAFF.